This passage covers 15 T cell receptor beta chains from one sample sequenced in a study of blood T cell repertoires in COVID-19. This table comes from immunoSEQ multiplex PCR, and its TCRdb copy is limited to in-frame clones, with some not included. In the table there are 65,000 to 90,000 clones, approximately 88% of which are singletons. Sequenced material: peripheral blood. The receptors originated from an elderly woman with acute or convalescent COVID-19.

This clone appeared a single time. The genes are TRBV4-3 and TRBJ2-1, with D unresolved. This CDR3 is 14 amino acids long. The ends were cut back, 2 bases at V and 5 bases at J, with 10 bases in the middle. Per germline, CDR1 LGHNA and CDR2 YSLEER. CDR3 residues: CASSQLSFNNEQFF. DNA of the CDR3: TGCGCCAGCAGCCAACTTAGCTTCAACAATGAGCAGTTCTTC.

The genes are TRBV6-5 and TRBJ1-1, with D unresolved. V was shortened by 0 bases and J by 10 bases, with 9 bases between the two germline ends. Per the germline V gene, CDR1 is MNHEY and CDR2 is SVGAGI. The CDR3 is made up of 12 amino acids. The CDR3 sequence: CASSYSGGGAFF. Here the CDR3 DNA reads TGTGCCAGCAGTTACTCGGGTGGCGGAGCTTTCTTT.

CDR3 DNA: TGTGCCAGCAGCTTGACCGCGGGACTAGCGGGACCAGAGCAGTTCTTC. Residues: CASSLTAGLAGPEQFF. V is TRBV7-9 and J is TRBJ2-1, with TRBD2 matching 13 bases. Looked up from germline, CDR1 is SEHNR and CDR2 is FQNEAQ (reference sequence). After removal of 3 bases from V and 10 bases from J, the junction contained 9 bases not matched to a gene. The CDR3 length is 16 residues.

This clone is a singleton in its sample. This chain connects TRBV7-3 to TRBJ2-2; 9 positions match TRBD2. The CDR3 spans 16 residues. V lost 2 bases, J lost 4 bases, and 5 bases stayed unmatched. Germline-derived CDR1 and CDR2 are SGHTA and FQGTGA. The CDR3, as DNA: TGTGCCAGCAGCTTATTTTCTAGCGGGACCACCGGGGAGCTGTTTTTT. This sequence encodes CASSLFSSGTTGELFF. Based on the CDR3 plus reference TRBV7-3 and TRBJ2-2, the full variable domain is GAGVSQTPSNKVTEKGKYVELRCDPISGHTALYWYRQSLGQGPEFLIYFQGTGAADDSGLPNDRFFAVRPEGSVSTLKIQRTERGDSAVYLCASSLFSSGTTGELFFGEGSRLTVL.

This rearrangement joins TRBV19 to TRBJ2-2, with D perhaps matching TRBD1 (6 bases). The ends were cut back, 3 bases at V and 3 bases at J, with 8 bases in the middle. The germline V gene has CDR1 LNHDA and CDR2 SQIVND (reference sequence). This CDR3 contains 14 residues. As DNA, the CDR3 is TGTGCCAGTAGTATGTACAGGGACACCGGGGAGCTGTTTTTT. As protein: CASSMYRDTGELFF.

This chain uses TRBV10-2 with TRBJ1-5; D ambiguous. CDR3 length: 14 residues. V gave up 7 bases and J gave up 2 bases, with 12 bases separating them. The germline V gene has CDR1 WSHSY and CDR2 SAAADI. The CDR3 bases are TGCGCCAGCACCATGGGAGAGGGCAATCAGCCCCAGCATTTT. Its protein is CASTMGEGNQPQHF.

The chain has TRBV7-2 and TRBJ1-3; 7 nucleotides match TRBD1. Trimming removed 6 bases from V and 2 bases from J; junction bases left unmatched: 4. Germline V gene sequence: CDR1 SGHTA, CDR2 FQGNSA. CDR3 length: 14 residues. CDR3 sequence reads: CASSQGTAGNTIYF. The CDR3 region has the DNA TGTGCCAGCAGTCAAGGGACAGCTGGAAACACCATATATTTT.

The chain has TRBV19 and TRBJ1-5; 7 positions agree with TRBD1. Trimming removed 9 bases from V and 1 base from J; junction bases left unmatched: 3. CDR3 length: 13 amino acids. Looked up from germline, CDR1 is LNHDA and CDR2 is SQIVND (reference sequence). The CDR3 here is CASRDSSNQPQHF. In DNA, the CDR3 is TGTGCCAGCCGGGACAGCAGCAATCAGCCCCAGCATTTT.

The rearrangement joins TRBV30 to TRBJ2-2, with TRBD1 matching 9 bases. CDR3 length: 15 residues. Per germline, CDR1 GTSNPN and CDR2 SVGIG (reference sequence). V lost 5 bases, J lost 4 bases, and 8 bases stayed unmatched. The DNA of the CDR3 is TGTGCCTGGGATCGGGACAGGGTGGTCACCGGGGAGCTGTTTTTT. Its protein is CAWDRDRVVTGELFF.

The chain is built from TRBV6-5 and TRBJ1-5, with 8 bases matching TRBD1. V dropped 8 bases and J dropped 4; count of bases not matched to a gene: 7. Germline lookup yields CDR1 MNHEY and CDR2 SVGAGI. The CDR3 has 14 residues. The CDR3 DNA sequence: TGTGCCAGCTCCAGACAGGGGACAAATCAGCCCCAGCATTTT. Protein: CASSRQGTNQPQHF.

The chain uses TRBV18 and TRBJ2-7; D gene uncertain. The V end was cut by 2 bases, the J end by 9 bases, with 20 bases between. Germline lookup yields CDR1 KGHSH and CDR2 LQKENI. CDR3 size: 15 residues. This chain's CDR3 is CASSPTSSPDSGQYF. The CDR3 bases are TGTGCCAGCTCACCAACGAGCTCCCCTGATTCGGGGCAGTACTTC.

The chain joins TRBV19 to TRBJ2-5; D uncertain. Germline V gene data show CDR1 as LNHDA and CDR2 as SQIVND (reference sequence). V was cut by 0 bases and J by 5 bases, with 4 bases left in between. The CDR3 length is 12 residues. This CDR3 reads CASSIDQETQYF. Written as DNA, the CDR3 is TGTGCCAGTAGTATAGATCAGGAGACCCAGTACTTC.

The chain uses TRBV7-3 and TRBJ2-5, with a tentative D call TRBD1 (5 bases). V was shortened by 5 bases and J by 5 bases, with 18 bases between the two germline ends. The CDR3 length is 15 residues. Germline assignment: CDR1 SGHTA and CDR2 FQGTGA. DNA of the CDR3: TGTGCCAGCAGCCTCGGCGGTCAGGGCTCGGAGACCCAGTACTTC. Translated, it gives CASSLGGQGSETQYF.

J is TRBJ2-5 and V is TRBV29-1; 8 nucleotides line up with TRBD2. V shed 6 bases, J shed 3 bases, and the junction held 3 bases outside the gene matches. Germline V gene sequence: CDR1 SQVTM, CDR2 ANQGSEA. The CDR3 is 12 residues long. CDR3 DNA sequence: TGCAGCGTCTTAGCGGGGAAAGAGACCCAGTACTTC. The encoded protein is CSVLAGKETQYF.

This clone has a single count. The chain recombines TRBV12-5 with TRBJ1-2; tentatively, D is TRBD1 (6 bases). The CDR3 length is 16 residues. Trimming shortened V by 4 bases and J by 4 bases, and 19 bases separated the two germline ends. Germline values: CDR1 LGHNT, CDR2 FRNRAP. The CDR3 DNA follows: TGTGCTAGTGGTTCGGACGGGACAACCTTTTTCTATGGCTACACCTTC. Amino acids: CASGSDGTTFFYGYTF.